The 5 T cell receptor beta chains given below trace back to one sample, sequenced in a study of blood T cells in healthy people across ages. Next came a second PCR, run for about 6 to 12 cycles, which used a sample-barcoded 5' primer along with a J-beta primer mix. One entry per CDR3 protein results from TCRdb running MiXCR on the 5' RACE reads. The sample carries approximately 730,000 distinct CDR3 sequences, roughly two fifths recorded once. Sequenced input: blood. All receptors derive from a woman aged 55-75 years in good health.

This clonotype showed up just once. The chain recombines TRBV6-6 with TRBJ2-1, with D hard to call. V was shortened by 8 bases and J by 4 bases, with 12 bases between the two germline ends. The germline gives CDR1 MNHNY, CDR2 SVGAGI (reference sequence). This CDR3 contains 13 residues. The chain's CDR3 is CASLSELYNEQFF. The CDR3 nucleotides read TGTGCCAGCCTCAGCGAGCTTTACAATGAGCAGTTCTTC.

The chain links TRBV9 to TRBJ1-1, with a possible D match to TRBD1 (5 bases). The CDR3 covers 12 residues. CDR1 and CDR2 from the germline V gene are SGDLS and YYNGEE. Deletions cut 4 bases from V and 6 bases from J, with 10 bases between. CDR3: CASSPPGPEAFF. The CDR3 region has the DNA TGTGCCAGCAGCCCACCGGGGCCTGAAGCTTTCTTT.

The V gene is TRBV28, the J gene TRBJ1-3, with D tentatively TRBD1 (5 bases). CDR1 and CDR2 (germline): MDHEN, SYDVKM. Trimming left V 5 bases short and J 2 bases short, with 10 bases between. The CDR3 contains 14 residues. CDR3 region: CASSGTSAGNTIYF. In nucleotides, the CDR3 is TGTGCCAGCAGTGGGACGTCAGCTGGAAACACCATATATTTT. Variable domain in full (rest from reference TRBV28 and TRBJ1-3): DVKVTQSSRYLVKRTGEKVFLECVQDMDHENMFWYRQDPGLGLRLIYFSYDVKMKEKGDIPEGYSVSREKKERFSLILESASTNQTSMYLCASSGTSAGNTIYFGEGSWLTVV.

This clonotype has ten or more counts. The V gene is TRBV12-3 or TRBV12-4, the J gene TRBJ2-1; the D gene is possibly TRBD2 (5 bases). CDR3 size: 15 residues. The V end lost 6 bases, the J end lost 4 bases, and 16 bases lay between the germline ends. The CDR3: CASSSGVSVYNEQFF. As DNA, the CDR3 is TGTGCCAGCAGCTCCGGGGTCTCCGTTTACAATGAGCAGTTCTTC.

A few counts support this clonotype. The V gene is TRBV12-3 or TRBV12-4, the J gene TRBJ1-6; TRBD1 is a possible D gene (5 bases). The CDR3 runs 18 residues. Trimming pared 3 bases from V and 0 bases from J, leaving 15 bases between. The CDR3 sequence: CASSFLDKQSSYNSPLHF. In DNA, the CDR3 is TGTGCCAGCAGTTTTCTGGACAAGCAAAGCTCCTATAATTCACCCCTCCACTTT.